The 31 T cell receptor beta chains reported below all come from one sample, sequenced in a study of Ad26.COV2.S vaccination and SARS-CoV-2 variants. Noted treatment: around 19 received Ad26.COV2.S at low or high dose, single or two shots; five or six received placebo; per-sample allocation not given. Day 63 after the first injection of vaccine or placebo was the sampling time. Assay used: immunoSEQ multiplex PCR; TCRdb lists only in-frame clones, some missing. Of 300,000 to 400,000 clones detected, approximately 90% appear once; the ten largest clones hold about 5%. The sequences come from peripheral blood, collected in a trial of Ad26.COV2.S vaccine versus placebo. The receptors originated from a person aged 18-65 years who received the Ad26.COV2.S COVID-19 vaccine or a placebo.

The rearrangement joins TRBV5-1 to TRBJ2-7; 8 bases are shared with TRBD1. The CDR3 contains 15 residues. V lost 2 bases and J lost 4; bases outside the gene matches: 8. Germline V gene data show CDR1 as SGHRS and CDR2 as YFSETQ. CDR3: CASSLDPGQVYEQYF. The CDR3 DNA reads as TGCGCCAGCAGCTTAGATCCGGGACAGGTATACGAGCAGTACTTC.

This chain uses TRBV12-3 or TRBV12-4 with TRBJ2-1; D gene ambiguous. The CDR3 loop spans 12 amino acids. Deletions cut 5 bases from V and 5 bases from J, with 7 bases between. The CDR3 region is CASSRNNNEQFF. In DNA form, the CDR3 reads TGTGCCAGCAGTCGAAACAACAATGAGCAGTTCTTC.

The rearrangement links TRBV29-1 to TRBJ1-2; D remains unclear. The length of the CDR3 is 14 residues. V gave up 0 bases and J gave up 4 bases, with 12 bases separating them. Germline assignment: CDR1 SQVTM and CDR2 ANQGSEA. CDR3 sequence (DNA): TGCAGCGTTGAAGAGGCGGGTGAAGGCTATGGCTACACCTTC. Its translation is CSVEEAGEGYGYTF.

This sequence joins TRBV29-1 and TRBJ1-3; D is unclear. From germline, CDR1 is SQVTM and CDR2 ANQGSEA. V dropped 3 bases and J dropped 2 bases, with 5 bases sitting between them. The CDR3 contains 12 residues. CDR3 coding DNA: TGCAGCGTTGAGACGCCTGGAAACACCATATATTTT. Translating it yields CSVETPGNTIYF.

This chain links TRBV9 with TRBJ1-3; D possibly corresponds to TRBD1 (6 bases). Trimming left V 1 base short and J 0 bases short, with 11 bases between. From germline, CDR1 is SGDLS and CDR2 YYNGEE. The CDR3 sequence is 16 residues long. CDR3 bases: TGTGCCAGCAGCGTAACAGGGACCCACTCTGGAAACACCATATATTTT. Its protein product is CASSVTGTHSGNTIYF.

The CDR3 spells CASSLLTVGGNEKLFF. CDR3 sequence (DNA): TGCGCCAGCAGCTTGTTGACAGTCGGGGGTAATGAAAAACTGTTTTTT. This chain uses TRBV5-1 with TRBJ1-4, with D tentatively TRBD1 (5 bases). Germline loops: CDR1 SGHRS, CDR2 YFSETQ. CDR3 length: 16 residues. Deletions cut 1 base from V and 4 bases from J, with 14 bases between.

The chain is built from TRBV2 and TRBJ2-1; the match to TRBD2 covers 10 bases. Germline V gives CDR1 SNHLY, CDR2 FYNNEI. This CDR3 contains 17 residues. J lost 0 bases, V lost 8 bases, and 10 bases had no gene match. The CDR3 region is CASDSAGGSSSYNEQFF. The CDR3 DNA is TGTGCCAGCGACTCAGCGGGAGGGTCGAGCTCCTACAATGAGCAGTTCTTC.

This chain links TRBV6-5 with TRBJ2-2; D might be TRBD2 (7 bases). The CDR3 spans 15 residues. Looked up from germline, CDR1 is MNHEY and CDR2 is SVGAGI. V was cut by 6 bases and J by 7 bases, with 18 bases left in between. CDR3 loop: CASREITGRGGELFF. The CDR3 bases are TGTGCCAGCAGAGAGATAACAGGGAGGGGCGGGGAGCTGTTTTTT.

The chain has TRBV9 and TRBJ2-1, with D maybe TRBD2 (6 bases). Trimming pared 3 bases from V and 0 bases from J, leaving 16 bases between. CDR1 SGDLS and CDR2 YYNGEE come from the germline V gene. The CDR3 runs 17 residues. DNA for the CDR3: TGTGCCAGCAGCGCCCGAGGAGCGGGTAGCTCCTACAATGAGCAGTTCTTC. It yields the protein CASSARGAGSSYNEQFF.

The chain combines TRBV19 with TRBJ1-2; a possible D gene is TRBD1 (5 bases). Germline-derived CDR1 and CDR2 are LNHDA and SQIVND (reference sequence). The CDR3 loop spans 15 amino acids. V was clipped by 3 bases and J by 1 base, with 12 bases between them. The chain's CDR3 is CASSMGLGDNYGYTF. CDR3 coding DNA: TGTGCCAGTAGTATGGGCTTAGGGGATAACTATGGCTACACCTTC. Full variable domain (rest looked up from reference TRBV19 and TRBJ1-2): DGGITQSPKYLFRKEGQNVTLSCEQNLNHDAMYWYRQDPGQGLRLIYYSQIVNDFQKGDIAEGYSVSREKKESFPLTVTSAQKNPTAFYLCASSMGLGDNYGYTFGSGTRLTVV.

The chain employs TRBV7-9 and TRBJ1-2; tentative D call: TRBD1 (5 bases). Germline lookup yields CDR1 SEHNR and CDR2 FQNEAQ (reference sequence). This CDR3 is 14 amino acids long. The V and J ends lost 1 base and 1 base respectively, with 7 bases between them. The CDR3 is CASSLGGGNYGYTF. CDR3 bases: TGTGCCAGCAGCTTAGGTGGGGGTAACTATGGCTACACCTTC.

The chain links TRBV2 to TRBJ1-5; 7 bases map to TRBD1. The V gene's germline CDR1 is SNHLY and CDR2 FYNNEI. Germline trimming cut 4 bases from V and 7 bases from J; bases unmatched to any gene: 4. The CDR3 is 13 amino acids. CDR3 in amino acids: CASSGQGHQPQHF. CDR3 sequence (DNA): TGTGCCAGCAGTGGACAGGGACACCAGCCCCAGCATTTT.

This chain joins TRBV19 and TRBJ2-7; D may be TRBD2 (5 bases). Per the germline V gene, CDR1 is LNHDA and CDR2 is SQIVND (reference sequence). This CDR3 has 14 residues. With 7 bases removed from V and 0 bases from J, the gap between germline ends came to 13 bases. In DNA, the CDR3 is TGTGCCAGTACCCCCCGGGGAAACTCCTACGAGCAGTACTTC. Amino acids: CASTPRGNSYEQYF.

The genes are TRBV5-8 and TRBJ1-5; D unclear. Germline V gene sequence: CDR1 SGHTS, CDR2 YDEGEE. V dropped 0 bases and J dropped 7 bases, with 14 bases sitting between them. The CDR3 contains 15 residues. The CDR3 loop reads CASSLAGPGRQPQHF. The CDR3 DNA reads TGTGCCAGCAGCTTGGCTGGCCCCGGGCGACAGCCCCAGCATTTT.

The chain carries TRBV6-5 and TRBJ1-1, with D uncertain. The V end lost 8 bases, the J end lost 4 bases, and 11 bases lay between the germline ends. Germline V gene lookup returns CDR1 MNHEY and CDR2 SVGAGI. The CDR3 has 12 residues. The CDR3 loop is CASFRTPTEAFF. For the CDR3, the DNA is TGTGCCAGCTTTAGGACTCCCACTGAAGCTTTCTTT.

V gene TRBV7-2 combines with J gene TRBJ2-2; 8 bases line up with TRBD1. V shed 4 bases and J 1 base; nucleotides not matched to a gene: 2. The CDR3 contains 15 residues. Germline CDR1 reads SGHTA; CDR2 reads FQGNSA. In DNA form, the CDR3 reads TGTGCCAGCAGCTGGACAGGGATGAACACCGGGGAGCTGTTTTTT. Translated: CASSWTGMNTGELFF. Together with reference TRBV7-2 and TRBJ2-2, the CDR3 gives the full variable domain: GAGVSQSPSNKVTEKGKDVELRCDPISGHTALYWYRQSLGQGLEFLIYFQGNSAPDKSGLPSDRFSAERTGGSVSTLTIQRTQQEDSAVYLCASSWTGMNTGELFFGEGSRLTVL.

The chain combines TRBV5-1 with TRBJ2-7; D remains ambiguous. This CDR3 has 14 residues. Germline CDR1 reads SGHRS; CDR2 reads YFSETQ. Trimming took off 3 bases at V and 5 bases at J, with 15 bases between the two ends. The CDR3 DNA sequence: TGCGCCAGCAGCTCGAGTTGGGTGTTGAACGAGCAGTACTTC. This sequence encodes CASSSSWVLNEQYF.

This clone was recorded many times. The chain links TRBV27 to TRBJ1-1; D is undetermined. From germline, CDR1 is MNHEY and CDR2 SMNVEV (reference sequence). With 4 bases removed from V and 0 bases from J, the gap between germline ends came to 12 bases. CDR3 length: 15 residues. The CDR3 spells CASSYRGGMNTEAFF. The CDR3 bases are TGTGCCAGCAGTTATCGGGGAGGGATGAACACTGAAGCTTTCTTT.

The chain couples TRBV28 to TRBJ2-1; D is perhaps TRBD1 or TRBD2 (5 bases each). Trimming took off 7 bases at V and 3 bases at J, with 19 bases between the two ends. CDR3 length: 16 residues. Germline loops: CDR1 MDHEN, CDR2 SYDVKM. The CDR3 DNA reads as TGTGCCAGCACCCTCCGCGCCCGAGGGGACTACAATGAGCAGTTCTTC. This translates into CASTLRARGDYNEQFF. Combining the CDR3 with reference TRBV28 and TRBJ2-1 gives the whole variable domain DVKVTQSSRYLVKRTGEKVFLECVQDMDHENMFWYRQDPGLGLRLIYFSYDVKMKEKGDIPEGYSVSREKKERFSLILESASTNQTSMYLCASTLRARGDYNEQFFGPGTRLTVL.

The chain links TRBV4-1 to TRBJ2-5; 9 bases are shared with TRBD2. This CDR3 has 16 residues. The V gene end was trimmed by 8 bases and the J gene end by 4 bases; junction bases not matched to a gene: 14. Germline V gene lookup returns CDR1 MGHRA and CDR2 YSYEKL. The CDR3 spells CASADLGREGGETQYF. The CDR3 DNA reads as TGCGCCAGCGCCGACCTAGGGCGGGAGGGAGGAGAGACCCAGTACTTC.

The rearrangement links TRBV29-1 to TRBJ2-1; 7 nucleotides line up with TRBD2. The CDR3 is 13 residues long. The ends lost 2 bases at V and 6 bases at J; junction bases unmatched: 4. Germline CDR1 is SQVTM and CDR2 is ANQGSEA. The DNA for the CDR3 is TGCAGCGTTGAAAGCGGACTAGTCAATGAGCAGTTCTTC. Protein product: CSVESGLVNEQFF.

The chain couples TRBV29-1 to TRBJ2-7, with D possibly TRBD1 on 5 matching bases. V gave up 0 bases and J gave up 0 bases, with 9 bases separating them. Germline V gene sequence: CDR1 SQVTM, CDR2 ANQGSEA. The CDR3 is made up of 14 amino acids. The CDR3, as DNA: TGCAGCGTTGAAGATGACAGCAGCTCCTACGAGCAGTACTTC. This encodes CSVEDDSSSYEQYF.

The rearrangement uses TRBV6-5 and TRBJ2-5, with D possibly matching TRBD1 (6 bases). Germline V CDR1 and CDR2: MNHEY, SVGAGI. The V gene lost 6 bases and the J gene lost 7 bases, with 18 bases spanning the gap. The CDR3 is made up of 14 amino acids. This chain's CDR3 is CASRAGAGTTTQYF. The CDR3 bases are TGTGCCAGCAGGGCAGGGGCTGGAACAACGACCCAGTACTTC.

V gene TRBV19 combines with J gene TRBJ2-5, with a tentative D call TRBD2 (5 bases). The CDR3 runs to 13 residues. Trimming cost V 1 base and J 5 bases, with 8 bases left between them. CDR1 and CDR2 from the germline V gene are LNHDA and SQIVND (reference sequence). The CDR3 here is CASSIARGETQYF. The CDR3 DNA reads TGTGCCAGTAGTATAGCTAGAGGGGAGACCCAGTACTTC.

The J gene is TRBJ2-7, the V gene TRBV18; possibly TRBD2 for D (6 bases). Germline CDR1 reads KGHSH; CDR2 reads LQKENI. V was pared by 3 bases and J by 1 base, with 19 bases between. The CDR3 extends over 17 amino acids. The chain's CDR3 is CASSPGKGVAVSYEQYF. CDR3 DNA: TGTGCCAGCTCACCCGGTAAAGGAGTAGCGGTTTCCTACGAGCAGTACTTC.

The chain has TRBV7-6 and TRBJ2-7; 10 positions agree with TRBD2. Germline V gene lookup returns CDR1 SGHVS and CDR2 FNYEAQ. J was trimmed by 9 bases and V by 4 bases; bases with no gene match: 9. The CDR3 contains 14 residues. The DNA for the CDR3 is TGTGCCAGCAGCTCCCAGCGGGAGGGGCCGGGGCAGTACTTC. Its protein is CASSSQREGPGQYF.

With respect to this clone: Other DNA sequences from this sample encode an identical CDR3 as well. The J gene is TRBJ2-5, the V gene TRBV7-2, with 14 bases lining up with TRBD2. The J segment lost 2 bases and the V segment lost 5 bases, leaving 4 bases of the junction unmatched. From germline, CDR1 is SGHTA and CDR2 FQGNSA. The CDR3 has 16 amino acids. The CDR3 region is CASSLGLAGGQETQYF. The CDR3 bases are TGTGCCAGCAGCCTAGGACTAGCGGGGGGTCAAGAGACCCAGTACTTC.

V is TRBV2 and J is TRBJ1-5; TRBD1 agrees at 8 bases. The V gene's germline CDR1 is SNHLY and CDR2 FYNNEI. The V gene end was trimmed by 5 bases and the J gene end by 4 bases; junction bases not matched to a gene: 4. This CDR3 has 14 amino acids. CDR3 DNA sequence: TGTGCCAGCAGTTCTGGACAGGGAAATCAGCCCCAGCATTTT. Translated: CASSSGQGNQPQHF.

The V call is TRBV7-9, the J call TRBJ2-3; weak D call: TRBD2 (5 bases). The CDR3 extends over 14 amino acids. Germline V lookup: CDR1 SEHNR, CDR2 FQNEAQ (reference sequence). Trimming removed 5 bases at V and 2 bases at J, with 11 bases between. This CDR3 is CASSAVLATDTQYF. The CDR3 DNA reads TGTGCCAGCAGCGCGGTTCTAGCCACAGATACGCAGTATTTT.

The CDR3 protein is CASSQVGSRVNTIYF. In DNA form, the CDR3 reads TGTGCCAGCAGCCAAGTCGGGAGCAGGGTAAACACCATATATTTT. The J gene is TRBJ1-3, the V gene TRBV3-1 (or the pseudogene TRBV3-2), with D maybe TRBD1 (5 bases). Trimming pared 1 base from V and 6 bases from J, leaving 13 bases between. Germline V gene lookup returns CDR1 LGHDT and CDR2 YNNKEL (reference sequence). The CDR3 covers 15 residues.

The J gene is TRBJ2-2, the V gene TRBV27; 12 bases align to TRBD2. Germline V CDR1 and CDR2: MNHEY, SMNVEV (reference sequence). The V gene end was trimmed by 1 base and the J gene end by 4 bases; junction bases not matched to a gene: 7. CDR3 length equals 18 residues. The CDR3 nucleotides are TGTGCCAGCAGTTTATTGTCTAGCGGGAGGGTCGGCACCGGGGAGCTGTTTTTT. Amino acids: CASSLLSSGRVGTGELFF.